This TCR beta chain was recovered during a study of T cells in Graves' hyperthyroidism and ophthalmopathy. The investigators amplified TCR beta CDR3 regions from RNA transcripts. HTBI primers drove first-round RT-PCR of the TCR CDR3. Via MiXCR, TCRdb re-called the multiplex PCR reads, giving one row per CDR3 protein. In the table there are a few hundred thousand distinct CDR3 sequences, approximately 15% of which are singletons. V lost 3 bases, J lost 4 bases, and 8 bases stayed unmatched. This CDR3 has 16 amino acids. Germline V gives CDR1 DFQATT, CDR2 SNEGSKA (reference sequence). The chain uses TRBV20-1 and TRBJ2-2; TRBD1 matches at 10 bases. Input material: blood. The receptor was derived from a woman aged 40 to 50 with Graves' hyperthyroidism. The CDR3 region is CSARRPGQGITGELFF. The CDR3 coding sequence is TGCAGTGCTAGGAGACCGGGACAGGGGATCACCGGGGAGCTGTTTTTT.